The T cell receptor (beta chain) under discussion was sequenced for a study of identical twins. TCRdb ran MiXCR on the 5' RACE reads and lists one entry per CDR3 protein. The sample holds some 690,000 distinct CDR3 sequences, 21% seen once. CDR1 and CDR2 (germline): SQVTM, ANQGSEA. V lost 6 bases, J lost 4 bases, and 11 bases lay in between. This CDR3 spans 12 amino acids. This clonotype has only a few counts. In addition, the sample was reused for a study of T cells expressing NK-cell markers.

V and J are TRBV29-1 and TRBJ2-3; D might be TRBD2 (6 bases). This clonotype was obtained from a woman aged 18 to 35 in good health. The sequenced sample consisted of PBMCs. CDR3 amino acids: CSVRGAADTQYF. The DNA of the CDR3 is TGCAGCGTACGCGGGGCGGCAGATACGCAGTATTTT.